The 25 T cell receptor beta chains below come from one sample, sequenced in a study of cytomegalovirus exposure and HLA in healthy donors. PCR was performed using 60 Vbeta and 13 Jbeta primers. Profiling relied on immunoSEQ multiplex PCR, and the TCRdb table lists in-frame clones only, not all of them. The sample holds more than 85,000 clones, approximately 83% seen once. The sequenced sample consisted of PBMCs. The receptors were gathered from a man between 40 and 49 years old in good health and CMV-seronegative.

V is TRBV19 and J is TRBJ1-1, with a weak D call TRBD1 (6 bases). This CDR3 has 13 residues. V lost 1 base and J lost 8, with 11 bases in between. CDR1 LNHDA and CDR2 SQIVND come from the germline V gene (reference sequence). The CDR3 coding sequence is TGTGCCAGTAGTATAGCACTGGACAGAGAAGCTTTCTTT. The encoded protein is CASSIALDREAFF.

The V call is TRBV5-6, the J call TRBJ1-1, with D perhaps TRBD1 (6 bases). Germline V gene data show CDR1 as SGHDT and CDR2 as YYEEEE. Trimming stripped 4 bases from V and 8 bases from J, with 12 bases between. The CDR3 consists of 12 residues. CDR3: CASSQTGAEAFF. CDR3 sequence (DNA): TGTGCCAGCAGCCAGACAGGAGCCGAAGCTTTCTTT.

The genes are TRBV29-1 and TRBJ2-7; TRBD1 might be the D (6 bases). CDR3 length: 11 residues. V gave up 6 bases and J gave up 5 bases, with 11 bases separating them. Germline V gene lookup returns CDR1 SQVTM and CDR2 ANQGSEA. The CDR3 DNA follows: TGCAGCGTGAAGACAGGAGACGAGCAGTACTTC. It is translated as CSVKTGDEQYF.

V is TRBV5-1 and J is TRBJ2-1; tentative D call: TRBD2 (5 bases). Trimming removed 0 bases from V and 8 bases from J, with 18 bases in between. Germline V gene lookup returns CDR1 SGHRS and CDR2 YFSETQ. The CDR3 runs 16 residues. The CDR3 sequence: CASSLGGSAGIYEQFF. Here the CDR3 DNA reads TGCGCCAGCAGCTTGGGCGGGTCTGCGGGCATCTATGAGCAGTTCTTC.

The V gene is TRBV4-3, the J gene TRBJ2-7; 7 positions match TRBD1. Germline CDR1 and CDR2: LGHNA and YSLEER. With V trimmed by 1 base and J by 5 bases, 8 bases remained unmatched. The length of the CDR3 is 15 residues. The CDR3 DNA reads TGCGCCAGCAGCCAAGGACAGGGTACGGTCAACGAGCAGTACTTC. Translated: CASSQGQGTVNEQYF.

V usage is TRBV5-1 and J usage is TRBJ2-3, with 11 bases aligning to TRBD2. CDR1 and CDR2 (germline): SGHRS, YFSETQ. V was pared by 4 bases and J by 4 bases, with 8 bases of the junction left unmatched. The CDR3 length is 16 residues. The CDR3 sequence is CASSRTSGGAPDTQYF. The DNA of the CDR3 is TGCGCCAGCAGCCGTACTAGCGGGGGCGCCCCAGATACGCAGTATTTT.

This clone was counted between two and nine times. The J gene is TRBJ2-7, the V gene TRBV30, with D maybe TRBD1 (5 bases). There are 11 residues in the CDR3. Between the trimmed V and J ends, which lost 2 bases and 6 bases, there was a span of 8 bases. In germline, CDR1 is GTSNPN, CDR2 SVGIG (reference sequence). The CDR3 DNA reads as TGTGCCTGGAGTAGGCAGGGCGAGCAGTACTTC. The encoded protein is CAWSRQGEQYF.

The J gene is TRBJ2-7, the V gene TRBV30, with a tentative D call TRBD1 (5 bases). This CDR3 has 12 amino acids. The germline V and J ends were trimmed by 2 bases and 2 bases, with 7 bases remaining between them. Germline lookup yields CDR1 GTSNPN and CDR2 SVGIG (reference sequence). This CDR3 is CAWSQGPYEQYF. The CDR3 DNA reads TGTGCCTGGAGTCAGGGCCCCTACGAGCAGTACTTC.

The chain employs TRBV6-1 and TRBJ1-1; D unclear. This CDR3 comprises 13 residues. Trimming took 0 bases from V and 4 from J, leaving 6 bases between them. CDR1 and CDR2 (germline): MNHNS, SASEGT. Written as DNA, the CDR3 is TGTGCCAGCAGTGAAGCGCAGGCCACTGAAGCTTTCTTT. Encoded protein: CASSEAQATEAFF.

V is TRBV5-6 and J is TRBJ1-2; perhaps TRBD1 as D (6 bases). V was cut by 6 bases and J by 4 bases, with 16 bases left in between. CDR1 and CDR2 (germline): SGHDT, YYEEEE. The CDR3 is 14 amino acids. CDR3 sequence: CASTTRGDTYGYTF. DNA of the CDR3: TGTGCCAGCACCACCAGGGGAGATACCTATGGCTACACCTTC.

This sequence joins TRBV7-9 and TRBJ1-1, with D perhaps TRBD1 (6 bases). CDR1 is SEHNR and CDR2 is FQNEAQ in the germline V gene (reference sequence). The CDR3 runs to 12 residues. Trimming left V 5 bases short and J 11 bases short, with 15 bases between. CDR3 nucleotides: TGTGCCAGCAGCATCCAGGGGTTAAGGGCTTTCTTT. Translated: CASSIQGLRAFF.

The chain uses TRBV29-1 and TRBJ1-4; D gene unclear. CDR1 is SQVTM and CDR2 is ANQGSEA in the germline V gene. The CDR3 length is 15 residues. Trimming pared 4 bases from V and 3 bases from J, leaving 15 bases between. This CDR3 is CSVGPSGGSNEKLFF. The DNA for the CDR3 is TGCAGCGTTGGTCCCTCGGGAGGGTCTAATGAAAAACTGTTTTTT.

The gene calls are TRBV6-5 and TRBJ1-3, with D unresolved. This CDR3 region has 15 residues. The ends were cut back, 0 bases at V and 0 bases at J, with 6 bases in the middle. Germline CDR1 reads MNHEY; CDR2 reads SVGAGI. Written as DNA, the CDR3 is TGTGCCAGCAGTTACTCGGGCAACTCTGGAAACACCATATATTTT. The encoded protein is CASSYSGNSGNTIYF.

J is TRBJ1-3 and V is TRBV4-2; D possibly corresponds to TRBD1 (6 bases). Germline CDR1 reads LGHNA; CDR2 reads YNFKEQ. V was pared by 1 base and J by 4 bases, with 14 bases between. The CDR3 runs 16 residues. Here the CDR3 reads CASSQVGQGIGNTIYF. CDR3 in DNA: TGTGCCAGCAGCCAAGTAGGTCAGGGGATCGGAAACACCATATATTTT.

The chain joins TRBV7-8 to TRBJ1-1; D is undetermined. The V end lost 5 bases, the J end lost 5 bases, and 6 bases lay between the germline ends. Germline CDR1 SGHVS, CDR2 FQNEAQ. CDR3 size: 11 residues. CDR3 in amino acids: CASSPRTEAFF. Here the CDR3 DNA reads TGTGCCAGCAGCCCGAGGACTGAAGCTTTCTTT.

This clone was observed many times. The CDR3 DNA reads as TGTGCCAGCAGTGCCTTGGAGGGGGCGGGGTACAATGAGCAGTTCTTC. This gives the protein CASSALEGAGYNEQFF. The chain combines TRBV6-1 with TRBJ2-1; D might be TRBD1 (7 bases). The CDR3 has 16 residues. The V end lost 4 bases, the J end lost 4 bases, and 17 bases lay between the germline ends. Germline V lookup: CDR1 MNHNS, CDR2 SASEGT.

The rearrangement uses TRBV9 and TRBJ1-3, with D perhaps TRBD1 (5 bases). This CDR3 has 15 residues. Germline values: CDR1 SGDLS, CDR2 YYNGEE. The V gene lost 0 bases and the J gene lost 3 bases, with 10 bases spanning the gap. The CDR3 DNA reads TGTGCCAGCAGCGTAGGGGGCAGGGTTGGAAACACCATATATTTT. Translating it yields CASSVGGRVGNTIYF. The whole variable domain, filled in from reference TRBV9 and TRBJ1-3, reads DSGVTQTPKHLITATGQRVTLRCSPRSGDLSVYWYQQSLDQGLQFLIQYYNGEERAKGNILERFSAQQFPDLHSELNLSSLELGDSALYFCASSVGGRVGNTIYFGEGSWLTVV.

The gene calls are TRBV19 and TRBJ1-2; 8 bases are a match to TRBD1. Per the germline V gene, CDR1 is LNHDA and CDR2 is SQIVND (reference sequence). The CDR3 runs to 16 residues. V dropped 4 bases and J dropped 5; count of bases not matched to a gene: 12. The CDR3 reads CASSSIRDRIRYGYTF. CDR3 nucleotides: TGTGCCAGTAGTAGTATCCGGGACAGGATTCGTTATGGCTACACCTTC.

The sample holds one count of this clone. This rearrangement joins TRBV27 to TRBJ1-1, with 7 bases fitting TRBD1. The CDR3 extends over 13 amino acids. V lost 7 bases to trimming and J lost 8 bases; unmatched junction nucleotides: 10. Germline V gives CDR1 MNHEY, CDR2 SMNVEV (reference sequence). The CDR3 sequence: CASIPSGTEEAFF. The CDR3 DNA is TGTGCCAGCATCCCTTCCGGGACAGAAGAAGCTTTCTTT.

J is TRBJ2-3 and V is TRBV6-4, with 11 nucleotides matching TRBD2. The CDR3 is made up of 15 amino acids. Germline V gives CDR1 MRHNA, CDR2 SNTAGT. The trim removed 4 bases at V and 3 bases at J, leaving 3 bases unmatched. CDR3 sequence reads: CASSALAGGTDTQYF. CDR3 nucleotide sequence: TGTGCCAGCAGTGCATTAGCGGGGGGGACAGATACGCAGTATTTT.

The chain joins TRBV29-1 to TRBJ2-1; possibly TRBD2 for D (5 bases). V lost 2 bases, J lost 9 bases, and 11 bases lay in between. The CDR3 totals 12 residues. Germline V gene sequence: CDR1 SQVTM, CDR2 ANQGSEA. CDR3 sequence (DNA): TGCAGCGTTGAACGGGGTGGGAGTGAGCAGTTCTTC. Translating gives CSVERGGSEQFF.

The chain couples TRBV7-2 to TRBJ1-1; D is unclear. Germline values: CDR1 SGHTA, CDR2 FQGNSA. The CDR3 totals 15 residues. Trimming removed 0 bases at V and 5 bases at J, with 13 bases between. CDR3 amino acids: CASSLASGKRTEAFF. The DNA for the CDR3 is TGTGCCAGCAGCTTAGCGTCGGGAAAGAGAACTGAAGCTTTCTTT. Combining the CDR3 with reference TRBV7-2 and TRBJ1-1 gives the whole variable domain GAGVSQSPSNKVTEKGKDVELRCDPISGHTALYWYRQSLGQGLEFLIYFQGNSAPDKSGLPSDRFSAERTGGSVSTLTIQRTQQEDSAVYLCASSLASGKRTEAFFGQGTRLTVV.

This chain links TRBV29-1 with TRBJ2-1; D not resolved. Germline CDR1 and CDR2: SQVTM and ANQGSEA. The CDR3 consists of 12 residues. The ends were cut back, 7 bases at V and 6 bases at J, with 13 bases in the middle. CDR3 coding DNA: TGCAGCGGCCTGGAACAGCTCAATGAGCAGTTCTTC. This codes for CSGLEQLNEQFF.

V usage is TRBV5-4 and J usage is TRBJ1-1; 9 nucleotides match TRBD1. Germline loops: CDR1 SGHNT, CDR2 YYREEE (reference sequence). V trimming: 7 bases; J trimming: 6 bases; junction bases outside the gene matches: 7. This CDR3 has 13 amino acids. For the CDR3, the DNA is TGTGCCAGCCACAGGGGGCAGAGGTCTGAAGCTTTCTTT. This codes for CASHRGQRSEAFF.

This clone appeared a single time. CDR3 residues: CASSLDSRGFGETQYF. The CDR3 DNA reads as TGTGCCAGCAGCCTGGACTCGCGGGGTTTTGGGGAGACCCAGTACTTC. The chain employs TRBV7-3 and TRBJ2-5, with D tentatively TRBD2 (6 bases). V gave up 5 bases and J gave up 5 bases, with 21 bases separating them. Per germline, CDR1 SGHTA and CDR2 FQGTGA. There are 16 residues in the CDR3. The full variable domain, its missing parts supplied by reference TRBV7-3 and TRBJ2-5, is GAGVSQTPSNKVTEKGKYVELRCDPISGHTALYWYRQSLGQGPEFLIYFQGTGAADDSGLPNDRFFAVRPEGSVSTLKIQRTERGDSAVYLCASSLDSRGFGETQYFGPGTRLLVL.